Listed below are T cell receptor beta chains from one sample, sequenced in a study of cytomegalovirus exposure and HLA in healthy donors. Clones were read by immunoSEQ multiplex PCR, and TCRdb kept only the in-frame ones, dropping some. The table shows around 250,000 clones, with 90% occurring only once. The material sequenced was PBMCs. These receptors came from a woman aged 25 to 39 in good health and CMV-seronegative. Both conserved end residues are part of each CDR3. A D gene is named only where the DNA matches it firmly.

cdr3_length	d_call	v_call	j_call	cdr3_aa	cdr3_nt
16	TRBD2	TRBV7-3	TRBJ2-5	CASSPGLAGATETQYF	TGTGCCAGCAGCCCGGGACTAGCGGGAGCTACTGAGACCCAGTACTTC
15	NA	TRBV28	TRBJ1-5	CASSLYGGAGQPQHF	TGTGCCAGCAGTTTATACGGGGGGGCGGGTCAGCCCCAGCATTTT
12	NA	TRBV5-1	TRBJ2-1	CASSSGYNEQFF	TGCGCCAGCAGCTCTGGGTACAATGAGCAGTTCTTC
14	NA	TRBV4-2	TRBJ2-1	CASSQELAFNEQFF	TGTGCCAGCAGCCAAGAACTAGCTTTCAATGAGCAGTTCTTC
16	NA	TRBV28	TRBJ2-3	CASSLYSSWGQDTQYF	TGTGCCAGCAGTTTATATTCCTCCTGGGGACAAGATACGCAGTATTTT
16	TRBD2	TRBV19	TRBJ2-3	CASSFLAGGSTDTQYF	TGTGCCAGTAGTTTTTTAGCGGGAGGTAGCACAGATACGCAGTATTTT
14	TRBD2	TRBV28	TRBJ2-1	CASRPGLAGDEQFF	TGTGCCAGCAGACCTGGACTAGCCGGTGATGAGCAGTTCTTC
15	NA	TRBV5-6	TRBJ1-1	CASSLQGEYEGEAFF	TGTGCCAGCAGCTTGCAGGGTGAGTATGAGGGTGAAGCTTTCTTT
15	NA	TRBV5-1	TRBJ2-7	CASSLRDGFSYEQYF	TGCGCCAGCAGCTTGAGGGACGGTTTCTCCTACGAGCAGTACTTC
16	TRBD1	TRBV28	TRBJ2-5	CASSSMARGIQETQYF	TGTGCCAGCAGTTCTATGGCCAGGGGGATCCAAGAGACCCAGTACTTC